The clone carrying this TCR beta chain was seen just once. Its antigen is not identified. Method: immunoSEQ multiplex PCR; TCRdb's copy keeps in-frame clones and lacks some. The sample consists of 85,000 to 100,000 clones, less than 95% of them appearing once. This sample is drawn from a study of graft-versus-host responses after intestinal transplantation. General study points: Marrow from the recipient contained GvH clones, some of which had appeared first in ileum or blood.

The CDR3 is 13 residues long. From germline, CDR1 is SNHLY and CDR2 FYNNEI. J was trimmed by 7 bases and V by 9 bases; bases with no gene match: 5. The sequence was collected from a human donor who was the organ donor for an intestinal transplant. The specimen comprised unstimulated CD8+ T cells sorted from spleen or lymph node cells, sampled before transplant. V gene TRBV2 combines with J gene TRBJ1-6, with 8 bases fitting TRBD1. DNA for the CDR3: TGTGCCAGGAAGGACAGGGAGAATTCACCCCTCCACTTT. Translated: CARKDRENSPLHF.